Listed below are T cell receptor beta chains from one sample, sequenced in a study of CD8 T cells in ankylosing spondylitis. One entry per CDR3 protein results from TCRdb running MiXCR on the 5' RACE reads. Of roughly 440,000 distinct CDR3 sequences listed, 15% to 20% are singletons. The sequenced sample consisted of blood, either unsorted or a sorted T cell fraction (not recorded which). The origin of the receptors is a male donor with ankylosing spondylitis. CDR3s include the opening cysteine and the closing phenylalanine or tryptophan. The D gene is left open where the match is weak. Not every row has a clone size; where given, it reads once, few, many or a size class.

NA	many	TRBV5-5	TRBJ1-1	TGTGCCAGCAGTTCTTCTGAAATCACTGAAGCTTTCTTT	CASSSSEITEAFF
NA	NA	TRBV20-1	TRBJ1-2	TGCAGTGCGCCCCCCCCTGCGGGACCAGCGCGTGGCTACACCTTC	CSAPPPAGPARGYTF
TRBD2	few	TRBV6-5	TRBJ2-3	TGTGCCAGCAGTTACCGAGGACTAGCGGTCACAGATACGCAGTATTTT	CASSYRGLAVTDTQYF
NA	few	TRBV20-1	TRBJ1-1	TGCAGTGCTAGATCAGGTGCAGAGAACACTGAAGCTTTCTTT	CSARSGAENTEAFF
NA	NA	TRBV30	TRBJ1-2	TGTGCCTGGACCCGGGGGAACTATGGCTACACCTTC	CAWTRGNYGYTF
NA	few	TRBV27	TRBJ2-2	TGTGCCAGCAGTTTATGGGCTAACTGGGACACCGGGGAGCTGTTTTTT	CASSLWANWDTGELFF
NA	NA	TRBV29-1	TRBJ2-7	TGCAGCGTTGACCGGGACGGATCCTACGAGCAGTACTTC	CSVDRDGSYEQYF
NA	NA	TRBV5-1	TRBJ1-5	TGCGCCAGCAGCCTTGGTAACTGGGATCAGCCCCAGCATTTT	CASSLGNWDQPQHF
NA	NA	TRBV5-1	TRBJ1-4	TGCGCCAGCAGCCTACAGGGCGGGGAGGAAAAACTGTTTTTT	CASSLQGGEEKLFF
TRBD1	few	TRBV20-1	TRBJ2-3	TGCAGTGCTAGTGGACAGGGGATAACAGATACGCAGTATTTT	CSASGQGITDTQYF
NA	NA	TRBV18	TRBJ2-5	TGTGCCAGCACACCAACCAGGGGAGAGACCCAGTACTTC	CASTPTRGETQYF
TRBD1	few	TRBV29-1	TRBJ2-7	TGCAGCGCCTCGGGACAGGTGGCTTCCTACGAGCAGTACTTC	CSASGQVASYEQYF
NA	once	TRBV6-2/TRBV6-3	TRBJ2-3	TGTGCCAGCAGTCAGAACCGGGGCTACACAGATACGCAGTATTTT	CASSQNRGYTDTQYF